This T cell receptor (beta chain) was sequenced for a study of spatial heterogeneity in lung cancer. Study information: Samples came from about 72 TRACERx patients with untreated early-stage lung cancer. Sequenced follow-up PBMC samples came a median of roughly two years after resection, where available. Overall study findings and caveats: Expanded tumor TCRs that were ubiquitous appeared in blood more at resection than follow-up.

Each CDR3 protein gets one entry after TCRdb re-called the 5' RACE reads with MiXCR. The table lists around 120,000 distinct CDR3 sequences, roughly an eighth of them singletons. About this clonotype itself: Its cognate antigen is unknown.

Time point in this sample: blood at routine non-recurrence follow-up after resection. Extraction of whole RNA from tumor, nontumor lung or frozen PBMC preceded unsorted sequencing. Germline V CDR1 and CDR2: MDHEN, SYDVKM. The CDR3 length is 14 residues. With V trimmed by 6 bases and J by 8 bases, 11 bases remained unmatched. The receptor comes from a male donor with early-stage non-small cell lung cancer. The chain has TRBV28 and TRBJ1-2, with 8 bases that match TRBD1. The input for sequencing was PBMCs, taken at follow-up. The CDR3 DNA is TGTGCCAGCAGCAACCAGGGACAGGCAAAGGGCTACACCTTC. This encodes CASSNQGQAKGYTF.